The entry below describes one T cell receptor (beta chain). The target antigen is unknown. The data derive from a study of T cell responses to AZD1222 COVID-19 vaccine. Trimming removed 6 bases at V and 8 bases at J, with 13 bases between. CDR1 is SNHLY, CDR2 FYNNEI, per germline. CDR3 length: 13 amino acids. Study observations and caveats: The CD4 TCRs associated with vaccination extended across spike and predominated at 160-218 and 743-854. There were mostly white British donors and more females than males, and clonal diversity was possibly underestimated.

The data were produced by immunoSEQ multiplex PCR, yet TCRdb's version contains in-frame clones alone and is incomplete. This sample carries 250,000 to 300,000 clones, almost 95% of them seen once, and the ten largest clones take 0.5% to 0.7%. This receptor was identified in an adult who received the AZD1222 COVID-19 vaccine. The specimen was peripheral blood, collected 28 days after the second AZD1222 dose. The rearrangement uses TRBV2 and TRBJ1-4, with D unclear. The CDR3 DNA reads as TGTGCCAGCAGGACGAGGGTTGGGGAAAAACTGTTTTTT. Translated: CASRTRVGEKLFF.